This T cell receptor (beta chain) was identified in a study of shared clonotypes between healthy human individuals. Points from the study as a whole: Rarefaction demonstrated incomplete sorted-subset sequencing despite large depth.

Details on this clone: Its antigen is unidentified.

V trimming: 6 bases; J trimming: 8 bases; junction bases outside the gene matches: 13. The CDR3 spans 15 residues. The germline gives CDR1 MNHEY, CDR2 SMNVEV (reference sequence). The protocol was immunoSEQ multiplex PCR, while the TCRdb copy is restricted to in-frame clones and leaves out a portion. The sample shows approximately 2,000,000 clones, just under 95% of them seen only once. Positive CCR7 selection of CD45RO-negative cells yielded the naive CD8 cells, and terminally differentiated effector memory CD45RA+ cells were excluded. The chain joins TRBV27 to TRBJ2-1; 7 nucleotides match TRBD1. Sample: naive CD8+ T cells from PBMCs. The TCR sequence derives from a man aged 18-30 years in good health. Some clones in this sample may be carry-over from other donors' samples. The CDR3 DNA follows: TGTGCCAGCAGCCAGACAGGGTATGCGTTCGATGAGCAGTTCTTC. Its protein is CASSQTGYAFDEQFF.